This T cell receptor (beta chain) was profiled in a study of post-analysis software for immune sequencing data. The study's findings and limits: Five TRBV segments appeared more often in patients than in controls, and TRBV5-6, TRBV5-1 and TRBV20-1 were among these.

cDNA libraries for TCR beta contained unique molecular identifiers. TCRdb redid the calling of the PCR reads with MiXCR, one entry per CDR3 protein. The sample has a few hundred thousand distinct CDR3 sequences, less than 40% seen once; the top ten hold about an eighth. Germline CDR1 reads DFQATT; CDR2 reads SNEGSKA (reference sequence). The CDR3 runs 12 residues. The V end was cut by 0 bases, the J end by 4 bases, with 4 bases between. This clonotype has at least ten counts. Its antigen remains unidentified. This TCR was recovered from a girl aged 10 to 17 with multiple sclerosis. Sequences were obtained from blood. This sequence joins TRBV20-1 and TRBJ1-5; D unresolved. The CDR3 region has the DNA TGCAGTGCTAGAGACGGGAATCAGCCCCAGCATTTT. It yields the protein CSARDGNQPQHF.